The sequence of this TCR beta chain was determined in a study of blood T cell repertoires in COVID-19. Study-level information: COVID-19 samples collected from the United States, Italy and Spain covered acute and convalescent phases.

Per the original methods: Amplification of reference gene primers was used by the study to estimate nucleated cell counts. TCRdb keeps only in-frame clones here, not all; method: immunoSEQ multiplex PCR. V and J calls and clone size come straight from that table; D and trimming were deduced from the DNA. This sample has 87,000 or so clones, with around 87% found just once. Sequencing was performed on peripheral blood. This TCR was recovered from a woman at least 80 years old with acute or convalescent COVID-19.

DNA for the CDR3: TGTGCCAGCAGCCGGCGGGGCGGGAGGATGAATGAGCAGTTCTTC. It translates to CASSRRGGRMNEQFF. The gene calls are TRBV11-3 and TRBJ2-1, with 8 bases fitting TRBD2. With 5 bases clipped from V and 7 bases from J, the junction kept 10 bases outside the gene matches. Germline V gene data show CDR1 as SGHNT and CDR2 as YENEEA. The CDR3 loop spans 15 amino acids.